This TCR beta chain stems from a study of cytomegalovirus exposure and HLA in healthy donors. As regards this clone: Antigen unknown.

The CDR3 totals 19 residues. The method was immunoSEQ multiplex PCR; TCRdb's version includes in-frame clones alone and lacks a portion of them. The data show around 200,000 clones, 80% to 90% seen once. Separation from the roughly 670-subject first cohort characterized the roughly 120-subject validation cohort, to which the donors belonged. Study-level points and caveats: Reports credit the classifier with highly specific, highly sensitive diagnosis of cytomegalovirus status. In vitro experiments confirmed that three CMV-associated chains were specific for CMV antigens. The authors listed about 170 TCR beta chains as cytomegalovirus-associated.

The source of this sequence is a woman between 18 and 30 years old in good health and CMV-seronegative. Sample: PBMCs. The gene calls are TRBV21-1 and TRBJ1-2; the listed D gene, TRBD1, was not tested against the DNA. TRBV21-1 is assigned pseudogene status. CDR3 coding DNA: TGTGCCAGCAGCCCACAGGACAGGGGTATCATTGGGGATCAATATGGCTACACCTTC. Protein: CASSPQDRGIIGDQYGYTF.